A single sample is the source of the 23 T cell receptor beta chains below, sequenced in a study of prognosis after radiotherapy for stage I lung cancer. Amplicons of TCR beta CDR3 were generated from genomic DNA by two-round multiplex PCR. Primers (each specific to one TRBV or TRBJ gene) were used in first-round PCR. TCRdb analysed the multiplex PCR reads with MiXCR anew, one entry per CDR3 protein. The sample lists nearly 25,000 distinct CDR3 sequences, 30% to 45% occurring once. The sample here was PBMCs, taken before or after stereotactic body radiation therapy (not recorded which). The receptors originated from a donor at least 50 years old with non-small cell lung cancer.

The genes are TRBV4-1 and TRBJ2-1; TRBD1 is a possible D gene (5 bases). Trimming removed 4 bases from V and 0 bases from J, with 16 bases in between. Germline CDR1 is MGHRA and CDR2 is YSYEKL. The CDR3 loop spans 17 amino acids. CDR3 in amino acids: CASSPGPDSYSYNEQFF. The CDR3 DNA reads as TGCGCCAGCAGCCCCGGGCCCGACAGTTACTCCTACAATGAGCAGTTCTTC.

The count of this clonotype is one. This chain connects TRBV2 to TRBJ1-1; TRBD1 aligns across 8 bases. The V gene end was trimmed by 3 bases and the J gene end by 5 bases; junction bases not matched to a gene: 8. The germline CDR1 and CDR2 sequences are SNHLY and FYNNEI. The CDR3 extends over 15 amino acids. The CDR3 sequence: CASSDSRGQGTEAFF. In nucleotides, the CDR3 is TGTGCCAGCAGTGACTCCAGGGGGCAGGGAACTGAAGCTTTCTTT. The variable domain in full, completed from reference TRBV2 and TRBJ1-1, reads EPEVTQTPSHQVTQMGQEVILRCVPISNHLYFYWYRQILGQKVEFLVSFYNNEISEKSEIFDDQFSVERPDGSNFTLKIRSTKLEDSAMYFCASSDSRGQGTEAFFGQGTRLTVV.

This clonotype has at least ten counts. J is TRBJ1-3 and V is TRBV5-1, with D uncertain. The CDR3 runs 16 residues. The germline CDR1 and CDR2 sequences are SGHRS and YFSETQ. V gave up 0 bases and J gave up 0 bases, with 10 bases separating them. CDR3 amino acids: CASSLGQATSGNTIYF. For the CDR3, the DNA is TGCGCCAGCAGCTTGGGGCAGGCGACCTCTGGAAACACCATATATTTT.

A note on this clonotype: An end of the junction differs from the germline gene, which may be a read error. The chain couples TRBV10-3 to TRBJ2-2; tentative D call: TRBD2 (7 bases). The CDR3 spans 15 residues. Germline V gene lookup returns CDR1 ENHRY and CDR2 SYGVKD. The CDR3 DNA follows: TGTGCCATCCTTGAAGGGGGGGGGAACACCGGGGAGCTTTTTTTT. This gives the protein CAILEGGGNTGELFF.

J is TRBJ1-5 and V is TRBV6-2 or TRBV6-3; D remains ambiguous. The CDR3 is 13 amino acids. CDR1 and CDR2 (germline): MNHEY, SVGEGT. The ends were cut back, 10 bases at V and 4 bases at J, with 14 bases in the middle. The chain's CDR3 is CATKAGQNQPQHF. The CDR3, as DNA: TGTGCCACCAAAGCTGGTCAAAATCAGCCCCAGCATTTT.

A remark on this clonotype: One base away lies a much larger clone, so this may be a sequencing read error. CDR3 in DNA: TGCAGTGCTAGGGAGGTAGAGGGTGACACAGATACGCAGTATTTT. Its protein is CSAREVEGDTDTQYF. The gene calls are TRBV20-1 and TRBJ2-3; the D gene is possibly TRBD2 (5 bases). Germline CDR1 and CDR2: DFQATT and SNEGSKA (reference sequence). This CDR3 has 15 residues. V shed 3 bases and J shed 2 bases, with 15 bases lying between them.

The chain carries TRBV6-1 and TRBJ2-1, with a weak D call TRBD1 (5 bases). V was pared by 4 bases and J by 3 bases, with 13 bases between. CDR1 MNHNS and CDR2 SASEGT come from the germline V gene. The CDR3 spans 15 residues. The DNA of the CDR3 is TGTGCCAGCAGTGGTCAGGGTTGGGGCTACAATGAGCAGTTCTTC. Translated, it gives CASSGQGWGYNEQFF.

The J gene is TRBJ2-7, the V gene TRBV28; no clear D gene. Trimming took 4 bases from V and 5 from J, leaving 18 bases between them. CDR1 and CDR2 (germline): MDHEN, SYDVKM. This CDR3 is 15 amino acids long. CDR3 DNA sequence: TGTGCCAGCAGTTCCCCCGTGGGTAGTTTGGACGAGCAGTACTTC. Encoded protein: CASSSPVGSLDEQYF.

This chain links TRBV20-1 with TRBJ1-5; D ambiguous. The germline V gene has CDR1 DFQATT and CDR2 SNEGSKA (reference sequence). The V end was cut by 3 bases, the J end by 6 bases, with 9 bases between. This CDR3 has 12 amino acids. CDR3 DNA sequence: TGCAGTGCTAGGAGTTTTTCTCAGCCCCAGCATTTT. As protein: CSARSFSQPQHF.

This clonotype was recorded at least ten times. This rearrangement joins TRBV28 to TRBJ1-2, with D possibly being TRBD1 (6 bases). Trimming left V 4 bases short and J 5 bases short, with 11 bases between. CDR3 length: 13 residues. Germline CDR1 is MDHEN and CDR2 is SYDVKM. In DNA form, the CDR3 reads TGTGCCAGCAGTTACAGGGACAAGTATGGCTACACCTTC. Protein: CASSYRDKYGYTF.

The chain is built from TRBV6-2 or TRBV6-3 and TRBJ2-7, with 8 bases that match TRBD2. Unmatched junction bases numbered 15, after V lost 6 bases and J lost 2 bases. CDR3 length: 17 amino acids. CDR1 is MNHEY and CDR2 is SVGEGT in the germline V gene. Here the CDR3 reads CASRSAGDSGFPYEQYF. CDR3 coding DNA: TGTGCCAGCAGATCAGCGGGAGATTCGGGGTTCCCCTACGAGCAGTACTTC.

V gene TRBV24-1 combines with J gene TRBJ2-7, with a possible D match to TRBD1 (5 bases). This CDR3 region has 13 residues. Trimming took 6 bases from V and 1 from J, leaving 9 bases between them. From germline, CDR1 is KGHDR and CDR2 SFDVKD. The CDR3 sequence is CATSYTGSYEQYF. Written as DNA, the CDR3 is TGTGCCACCAGTTATACAGGTTCCTACGAGCAGTACTTC.

The V call is TRBV4-1, the J call TRBJ1-6, with D tentatively TRBD1 (6 bases). Trimming took off 3 bases at V and 10 bases at J, with 10 bases between the two ends. This CDR3 spans 13 amino acids. Looked up from germline, CDR1 is MGHRA and CDR2 is YSYEKL. The CDR3: CASSQNRESPLHF. DNA of the CDR3: TGCGCCAGCAGCCAGAACAGGGAATCACCCCTCCACTTT.

This clonotype was observed a few times. The V call is TRBV20-1, the J call TRBJ2-1; 7 bases line up with TRBD2. V dropped 6 bases and J dropped 7; count of bases not matched to a gene: 9. The CDR3 runs to 13 residues. Germline V gene data show CDR1 as DFQATT and CDR2 as SNEGSKA (reference sequence). The CDR3 sequence: CSAMAFGRNEQFF. The CDR3 DNA follows: TGCAGTGCAATGGCTTTCGGGAGGAATGAGCAGTTCTTC.

The V and J genes are TRBV19 and TRBJ1-6; TRBD1 is a possible D gene (5 bases). Germline V gene data show CDR1 as LNHDA and CDR2 as SQIVND (reference sequence). V was shortened by 1 base and J by 9 bases, with 13 bases between the two germline ends. This CDR3 is built from 15 residues. DNA for the CDR3: TGTGCCAGTAGTATAGTATGGGGGGAAGGTTCACCCCTCCACTTT. Protein: CASSIVWGEGSPLHF.

Comment on this clonotype: The junction shows a germline mismatch at one end, possibly a read error. The chain carries TRBV6-2 or TRBV6-3 and TRBJ1-6; D uncertain. The CDR3 loop spans 12 amino acids. The germline gives CDR1 MNHEY, CDR2 SVGEGT. Here the CDR3 DNA reads TGTGACAGCAGTTTAGGAGACACACCCCTCCACTTT. Protein sequence: CDSSLGDTPLHF.

The V call is TRBV11-2, the J call TRBJ2-7; tentative D call: TRBD2 (6 bases). The germline V gene encodes CDR1 SGHAT and CDR2 FQNNGV. The CDR3 is 15 residues long. V lost 2 bases and J lost 3, with 14 bases in between. CDR3 amino acids: CASSLQGPGDYEQYF. The CDR3 nucleotides read TGTGCCAGCAGCTTACAGGGTCCGGGAGACTACGAGCAGTACTTC.

A few counts support this clonotype. This rearrangement joins TRBV5-6 to TRBJ2-7, with TRBD1 matching over 10 bases. V shed 2 bases, J shed 3 bases, and the junction held 8 bases outside the gene matches. In germline, CDR1 is SGHDT, CDR2 YYEEEE. The length of the CDR3 is 16 residues. The CDR3 sequence is CASSFRGGQGGYEQYF. The DNA for the CDR3 is TGTGCCAGCAGCTTCCGGGGAGGACAGGGGGGCTACGAGCAGTACTTC.

The V call is TRBV28, the J call TRBJ1-2; no reliable D call. The CDR3 is 11 amino acids. Germline V lookup: CDR1 MDHEN, CDR2 SYDVKM. Trimming left V 6 bases short and J 5 bases short, with 7 bases between. CDR3 residues: CASRAEYGYTF. The CDR3 DNA reads TGTGCCAGCAGGGCCGAATATGGCTACACCTTC.

In this sample, this clonotype turned up many times. V usage is TRBV7-2 and J usage is TRBJ2-5; the D gene is possibly TRBD1 (7 bases). This CDR3 is built from 15 residues. The V end lost 3 bases, the J end lost 4 bases, and 15 bases lay between the germline ends. Germline lookup yields CDR1 SGHTA and CDR2 FQGNSA. The CDR3 DNA follows: TGTGCCAGCAGCTTCCAGGGGGGTTGGACAGAGACCCAGTACTTC. It codes for CASSFQGGWTETQYF.

The V call is TRBV5-4, the J call TRBJ2-7, with D unresolved. The CDR3 is 13 residues long. CDR1 is SGHNT, CDR2 YYREEE, per germline (reference sequence). Trimming removed 4 bases from V and 5 bases from J, with 13 bases in between. The CDR3: CASSPTRKDEQYF. The CDR3, as DNA: TGTGCCAGCAGCCCGACCCGGAAGGACGAGCAGTACTTC. The full variable domain, its missing parts supplied by reference TRBV5-4 and TRBJ2-7, is ETGVTQSPTHLIKTRGQQVTLRCSSQSGHNTVSWYQQALGQGPQFIFQYYREEENGRGNFPPRFSGLQFPNYSSELNVNALELDDSALYLCASSPTRKDEQYFGPGTRLTVT.

The sample holds many counts of this clonotype. The chain is built from TRBV28 and TRBJ1-2; D remains ambiguous. The CDR3 consists of 12 residues. From germline, CDR1 is MDHEN and CDR2 SYDVKM. V was clipped by 7 bases and J by 8 bases, with 14 bases between them. CDR3 bases: TGTGCCAGCACGGGGAGCGTAAGCGGCTACACCTTC. Its protein product is CASTGSVSGYTF.

The chain couples TRBV6-4 to TRBJ2-3, with unresolved D. Trimming stripped 2 bases from V and 1 base from J, with 10 bases between. CDR3 length: 15 residues. CDR1 MRHNA and CDR2 SNTAGT come from the germline V gene. CDR3 region: CASSDLTGRTDTQYF. The CDR3 nucleotides are TGTGCCAGCAGTGACCTAACGGGCCGCACAGATACGCAGTATTTT.